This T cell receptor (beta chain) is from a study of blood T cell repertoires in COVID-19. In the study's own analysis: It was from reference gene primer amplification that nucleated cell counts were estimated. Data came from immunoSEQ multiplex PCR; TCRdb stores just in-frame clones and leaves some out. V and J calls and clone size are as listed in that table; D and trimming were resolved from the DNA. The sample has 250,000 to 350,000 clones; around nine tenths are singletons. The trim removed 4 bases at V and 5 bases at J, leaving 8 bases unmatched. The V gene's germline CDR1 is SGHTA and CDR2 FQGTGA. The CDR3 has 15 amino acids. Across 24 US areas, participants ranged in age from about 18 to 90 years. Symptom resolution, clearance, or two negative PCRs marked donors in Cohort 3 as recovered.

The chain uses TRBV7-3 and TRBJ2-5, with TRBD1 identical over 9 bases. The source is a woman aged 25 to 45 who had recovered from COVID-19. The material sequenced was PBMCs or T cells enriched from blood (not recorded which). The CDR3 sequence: CASSSTPGTGETQYF. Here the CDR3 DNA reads TGTGCCAGCAGCTCGACCCCCGGGACAGGGGAGACCCAGTACTTC.